The clone carrying this TCR beta chain came up a few times. The sample is drawn from a study of blood T cells in healthy people across ages. Per sample, at least 5 micrograms of total RNA were extracted. The CDR3 covers 16 residues. Germline V gene lookup returns CDR1 MNHEY and CDR2 SMNVEV (reference sequence). V dropped 3 bases and J dropped 2 bases, with 16 bases sitting between them. The second PCR ran roughly 6 to 11 cycles with a sample-barcoded 5' primer and J-beta primers. One entry per CDR3 protein results from TCRdb running MiXCR on the 5' RACE reads. The sample contains over 1,200,000 distinct CDR3 sequences, around 59% of which appear only once.

Sequencing was done on a sample of blood. The chain uses TRBV27 and TRBJ1-1; D is uncertain. This TCR was sampled from a man aged 18 to 29 in good health. CDR3 in amino acids: CASSFVSRAGNTEAFF. CDR3 bases: TGTGCCAGCAGTTTCGTGTCTAGGGCAGGAAACACTGAAGCTTTCTTT.